The 28 T cell receptor beta chains listed next were all sequenced from one sample in a study of T cell responses to AZD1222 COVID-19 vaccine. TCRdb's table, derived via immunoSEQ multiplex PCR, lists solely in-frame clones and lacks some. The sample gives some 56,000 clones, about 88% of which show up once; approximately 6.1% is in the top ten. This specimen was peripheral blood, taken 28 days after the second AZD1222 dose. The receptors derive from an adult who received the AZD1222 COVID-19 vaccine.

The chain joins TRBV2 to TRBJ1-4; D is uncertain. The CDR3 extends over 16 amino acids. Deletions cut 2 bases from V and 8 bases from J, with 18 bases between. Germline V gene data show CDR1 as SNHLY and CDR2 as FYNNEI. CDR3 protein: CASSENGRGMGEKLFF. Here the CDR3 DNA reads TGTGCCAGCAGTGAAAATGGACGGGGAATGGGCGAAAAACTGTTTTTT.

A single count supports this clone. The chain joins TRBV9 to TRBJ2-2, with TRBD2 identical over 7 bases. V trimming: 4 bases; J trimming: 4 bases; junction bases outside the gene matches: 10. Germline CDR1 reads SGDLS; CDR2 reads YYNGEE. The CDR3 extends over 16 amino acids. As DNA, the CDR3 is TGTGCCAGCAGCTTAGGACTAGTATCAACCACCGGGGAGCTGTTTTTT. Residues: CASSLGLVSTTGELFF.

The chain employs TRBV6-2 or TRBV6-3 and TRBJ2-1; tentatively, D is TRBD1 or TRBD2 (6 bases each). The CDR3 is 15 residues long. Trimming shortened V by 4 bases and J by 12 bases, and 22 bases separated the two germline ends. From germline, CDR1 is MNHEY and CDR2 SVGEGT. The CDR3: CASSFSFFGGNVQFF. The DNA of the CDR3 is TGTGCCAGCAGTTTTAGTTTTTTCGGGGGCAACGTGCAGTTCTTC.

The chain links TRBV5-4 to TRBJ2-4; the D call may be TRBD1 or TRBD2 (5 bases each). Trimming took off 2 bases at V and 0 bases at J, with 9 bases between the two ends. CDR3 length: 15 residues. Germline V lookup: CDR1 SGHNT, CDR2 YYREEE (reference sequence). The CDR3 DNA sequence: TGTGCCAGCAGCTTCTCCGGGACAGCCAAAAACATTCAGTACTTC. Encoded protein: CASSFSGTAKNIQYF.

This clone was found a few times. CDR3 in DNA: TGTGCCAGCAGCTCTCAGGGTAGGGACACCGGGGAGCTGTTTTTT. Translated: CASSSQGRDTGELFF. The chain combines TRBV7-3 with TRBJ2-2; the D gene is possibly TRBD1 (5 bases). This CDR3 contains 15 residues. Germline CDR1 SGHTA, CDR2 FQGTGA. V dropped 4 bases and J dropped 3 bases, with 12 bases sitting between them.

This clone was seen only a few times. The chain employs TRBV5-6 and TRBJ2-2; D is tentatively TRBD1 or TRBD2 (5 bases each). Between the trimmed V and J ends, which lost 10 bases and 1 base, there was a span of 14 bases. CDR1 SGHDT and CDR2 YYEEEE come from the germline V gene. CDR3 length: 14 residues. The CDR3 coding sequence is TGTGCCGCTCAGAGGGGATTGAACACCGGGGAGCTGTTTTTT. This codes for CAAQRGLNTGELFF.

Here the CDR3 reads CASSIRATYGYTF. CDR3 nucleotide sequence: TGTGCCAGTAGTATTCGGGCTACCTATGGCTACACCTTC. The gene calls are TRBV19 and TRBJ1-2; no clear D. Per the germline V gene, CDR1 is LNHDA and CDR2 is SQIVND (reference sequence). The CDR3 spans 13 residues. The V end was cut by 3 bases, the J end by 4 bases, with 9 bases between.

The J gene is TRBJ1-2, the V gene TRBV2; D remains unclear. The germline gives CDR1 SNHLY, CDR2 FYNNEI. V was clipped by 2 bases and J by 2 bases, with 9 bases between them. This CDR3 has 14 residues. Here the CDR3 reads CASSEFRGNYGYTF. The CDR3 bases are TGTGCCAGCAGTGAATTCCGGGGAAACTATGGCTACACCTTC.

The CDR3 spells CASRTWRGKETQYF. CDR3 bases: TGTGCCAGCAGGACCTGGCGGGGGAAGGAGACCCAGTACTTC. The gene calls are TRBV2 and TRBJ2-5; 7 nucleotides agree with TRBD2. This CDR3 has 14 amino acids. Trimming removed 6 bases from V and 5 bases from J; junction bases left unmatched: 9. The germline gives CDR1 SNHLY, CDR2 FYNNEI.

The chain recombines TRBV30 with TRBJ2-7; 7 nucleotides line up with TRBD1. This CDR3 region has 12 residues. Losses at the gene ends were 1 base for V and 4 bases for J; bases not matched to a gene: 1. Germline V gene sequence: CDR1 GTSNPN, CDR2 SVGIG (reference sequence). CDR3 protein: CAWSATGYEQYF. The CDR3 DNA sequence: TGTGCCTGGAGTGCGACAGGGTACGAGCAGTACTTC.

This rearrangement joins TRBV15 to TRBJ2-5, with D perhaps given as TRBD1 or TRBD2 (5 bases each). The V end was cut by 1 base, the J end by 1 base, with 7 bases between. Germline assignment: CDR1 LNHNV and CDR2 YYDKDF (reference sequence). The CDR3 covers 14 residues. CDR3 protein: CATSRGGSQETQYF. In DNA, the CDR3 is TGTGCCACCAGCAGAGGGGGGAGCCAAGAGACCCAGTACTTC.

This chain uses TRBV11-3 with TRBJ2-1; the D is unclear. Germline V gene lookup returns CDR1 SGHNT and CDR2 YENEEA. Deletions cut 0 bases from V and 4 bases from J, with 13 bases between. This CDR3 region has 16 residues. The CDR3 is CASSLDTAGAYNEQFF. DNA for the CDR3: TGTGCCAGCAGCTTAGATACGGCCGGAGCATACAATGAGCAGTTCTTC. Using reference TRBV11-3 and TRBJ2-1 for the parts outside the CDR3, the full variable domain is EAGVVQSPRYKIIEKKQPVAFWCNPISGHNTLYWYLQNLGQGPELLIRYENEEAVDDSQLPKDRFSAERLKGVDSTLKIQPAELGDSAVYLCASSLDTAGAYNEQFFGPGTRLTVL.

The rearrangement uses TRBV7-3 and TRBJ2-2; D is unclear. The CDR3 has 15 residues. V gave up 8 bases and J gave up 5 bases, with 18 bases separating them. The germline V gene encodes CDR1 SGHTA and CDR2 FQGTGA. The CDR3 DNA reads TGTGCCAGCGTCAATCGGGTATCCTGGACCGGGGAGCTGTTTTTT. Amino acid sequence: CASVNRVSWTGELFF.

This clone has only one observation. The genes are TRBV7-9 and TRBJ1-5; D call uncertain. Deletions cut 6 bases from V and 0 bases from J, with 6 bases between. In germline, CDR1 is SEHNR, CDR2 FQNEAQ (reference sequence). The CDR3 totals 13 residues. The CDR3 coding sequence is TGTGCCAGCAGACAGCTTAGCAATCAGCCCCAGCATTTT. It translates to CASRQLSNQPQHF.

V usage is TRBV2 and J usage is TRBJ2-2; D gene ambiguous. V lost 7 bases and J 7 bases, leaving 19 bases between the germline ends. The CDR3 is made up of 15 amino acids. The germline CDR1 and CDR2 sequences are SNHLY and FYNNEI. The CDR3 loop is CASNMGRVRGGELFF. In nucleotides, the CDR3 is TGTGCCAGCAATATGGGAAGGGTTCGTGGCGGGGAGCTGTTTTTT.

CDR3 in amino acids: CASSLIGQVNTEAFF. The CDR3 bases are TGTGCCAGCAGCTTGATTGGGCAGGTGAACACTGAAGCTTTCTTT. The rearrangement joins TRBV5-4 to TRBJ1-1; D is unclear. This CDR3 spans 15 amino acids. Germline V CDR1 and CDR2: SGHNT, YYREEE (reference sequence). Trimming took off 1 base at V and 0 bases at J, with 10 bases between the two ends.

Only one count was recorded for this clone. The chain recombines TRBV2 with TRBJ1-6; D might be TRBD1 (5 bases). The V gene lost 3 bases and the J gene lost 9 bases, with 15 bases spanning the gap. In germline, CDR1 is SNHLY, CDR2 FYNNEI. The CDR3 loop spans 15 amino acids. The DNA for the CDR3 is TGTGCCAGCAGTGAGGAGACTGCCGGGGGTTCACCCCTCCACTTT. Translated: CASSEETAGGSPLHF.

The J gene is TRBJ2-7, the V gene TRBV2, with a possible D match to TRBD1 (5 bases). Germline CDR1 and CDR2: SNHLY and FYNNEI. The CDR3 consists of 13 residues. Trimming shortened V by 0 bases and J by 4 bases, and 7 bases separated the two germline ends. This chain's CDR3 is CASSEAGQYEQYF. The CDR3 DNA sequence: TGTGCCAGCAGTGAAGCGGGGCAGTACGAGCAGTACTTC. Supplemented by reference TRBV2 and TRBJ2-7, the full variable domain reads EPEVTQTPSHQVTQMGQEVILRCVPISNHLYFYWYRQILGQKVEFLVSFYNNEISEKSEIFDDQFSVERPDGSNFTLKIRSTKLEDSAMYFCASSEAGQYEQYFGPGTRLTVT.

This chain joins TRBV7-9 and TRBJ1-3; unclear D gene. Trimming took off 0 bases at V and 0 bases at J, with 9 bases between the two ends. CDR3 length: 16 residues. Germline V gives CDR1 SEHNR, CDR2 FQNEAQ (reference sequence). CDR3 bases: TGTGCCAGCAGCTTAGCTGGGCAGAGCTCTGGAAACACCATATATTTT. Its translation is CASSLAGQSSGNTIYF.

The rearrangement uses TRBV6-5 and TRBJ1-2; D not certain. Trimming took off 0 bases at V and 7 bases at J, with 6 bases between the two ends. The CDR3 is 12 amino acids. Per the germline V gene, CDR1 is MNHEY and CDR2 is SVGAGI. CDR3 protein: CASSYSAGGYTF. The CDR3 DNA sequence: TGTGCCAGCAGTTACTCCGCTGGTGGCTACACCTTC.

This chain joins TRBV4-2 and TRBJ2-5; TRBD1 matches at 7 bases. CDR1 and CDR2 from the germline V gene are LGHNA and YNFKEQ. V shed 2 bases, J shed 5 bases, and the junction held 8 bases outside the gene matches. The CDR3 is 15 residues long. CDR3 sequence reads: CASSQTTGVGETQYF. The CDR3 nucleotides are TGTGCCAGCAGCCAAACCACAGGGGTAGGTGAGACCCAGTACTTC.

The count of this clone is one. The rearrangement joins TRBV7-2 to TRBJ1-2; unclear D gene. The germline V and J ends were trimmed by 1 base and 4 bases, with 4 bases remaining between them. This CDR3 contains 12 residues. CDR1 SGHTA and CDR2 FQGNSA come from the germline V gene. The CDR3: CASSLETYGYTF. DNA of the CDR3: TGTGCCAGCAGCTTAGAGACCTATGGCTACACCTTC.

V gene TRBV9 combines with J gene TRBJ1-4; 10 nucleotides match TRBD1. The V segment lost 4 bases and the J segment 2 bases; nucleotides outside the gene matches: 11. The germline gives CDR1 SGDLS, CDR2 YYNGEE. The CDR3 has 18 residues. In DNA, the CDR3 is TGTGCCAGCAGCCCCGGACAGGGGGGTTGGTTGACTAATGAAAAACTGTTTTTT. The encoded protein is CASSPGQGGWLTNEKLFF.

The V gene is TRBV28, the J gene TRBJ1-5, with 7 positions matching TRBD1. Trimming took 6 bases from V and 4 from J; bases not matched to a gene: 6. This CDR3 region has 14 residues. CDR1 and CDR2 (germline): MDHEN, SYDVKM. CDR3 sequence (DNA): TGTGCCAGCAGCCTTCAGGGGGTGAATCAGCCCCAGCATTTT. This gives the protein CASSLQGVNQPQHF.

In DNA form, the CDR3 reads TGTGCCAGCACCCCGGGGATGGCAGACAGCTCCTACGAGCAGTACTTC. This translates into CASTPGMADSSYEQYF. V and J are TRBV5-6 and TRBJ2-7; D tentatively reads TRBD1 or TRBD2 (5 bases each). The ends were cut back, 6 bases at V and 0 bases at J, with 19 bases in the middle. The germline V gene encodes CDR1 SGHDT and CDR2 YYEEEE. CDR3 length: 16 residues.

With regard to this clone: One end of the junction varies from germline; a read error may be responsible. This CDR3 is CASSLAASSTDTQYF. The CDR3 nucleotides are TGTGCTAGCAGCTTAGCGGCAAGTAGCACAGATACGCAGTATTTT. The chain is built from TRBV7-7 and TRBJ2-3; D possibly corresponds to TRBD2 (6 bases). The CDR3 contains 15 residues. Germline lookup yields CDR1 SSHAT and CDR2 FNYEAQ (reference sequence). Combining the CDR3 with reference TRBV7-7 and TRBJ2-3 gives the whole variable domain GAGVSQSPRYKVTKRGQDVTLRCDPISSHATLYWYQQALGQGPEFLTYFNYEAQPDKSGLPSDRFSAERPEGSISTLTIQRTEQRDSAMYRCASSLAASSTDTQYFGPGTRLTVL.

This chain joins TRBV21-1 and TRBJ2-1; whether TRBD1, the table's D call, matches the DNA was not checked. TRBV21-1 is noted as a pseudogene. This CDR3 has 16 residues. CDR3 amino acids: CASSKARTGNYNEQFF. DNA of the CDR3: TGTGCCAGCAGCAAAGCCCGGACAGGGAACTACAATGAGCAGTTCTTC.

The genes are TRBV30 and TRBJ1-1, with 7 positions matching TRBD1. The CDR3 consists of 13 residues. Trimming at V came to 5 bases and at J to 4 bases, leaving 7 bases not matched to a gene. From germline, CDR1 is GTSNPN and CDR2 SVGIG (reference sequence). The CDR3 spells CAWDRQGGTEAFF. In DNA form, the CDR3 reads TGTGCCTGGGACCGACAGGGTGGCACTGAAGCTTTCTTT.